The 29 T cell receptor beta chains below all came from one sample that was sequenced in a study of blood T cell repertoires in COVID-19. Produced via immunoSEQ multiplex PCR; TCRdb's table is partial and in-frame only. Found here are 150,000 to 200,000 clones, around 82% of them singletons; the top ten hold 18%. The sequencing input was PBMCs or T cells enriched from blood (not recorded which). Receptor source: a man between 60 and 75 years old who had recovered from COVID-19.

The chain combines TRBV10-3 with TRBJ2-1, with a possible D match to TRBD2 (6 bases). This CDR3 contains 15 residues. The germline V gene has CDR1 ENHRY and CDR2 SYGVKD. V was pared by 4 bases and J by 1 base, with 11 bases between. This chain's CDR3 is CAISGASVSYNEQFF. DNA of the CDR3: TGTGCCATCAGTGGTGCTAGCGTGTCCTACAATGAGCAGTTCTTC.

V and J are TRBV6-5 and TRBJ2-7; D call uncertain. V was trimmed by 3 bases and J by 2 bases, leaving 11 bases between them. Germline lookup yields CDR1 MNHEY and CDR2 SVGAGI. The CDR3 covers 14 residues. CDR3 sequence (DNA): TGTGCCAGCAGTTATTCGCGAGGCCCCTACGAGCAGTACTTC. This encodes CASSYSRGPYEQYF.

This chain's CDR3 is CASSFGLAGGDRRYF. The CDR3 nucleotides are TGTGCCAGCAGTTTCGGACTAGCGGGAGGGGACCGACGGTACTTC. This chain uses TRBV28 with TRBJ2-7, with TRBD2 matching over 15 bases. There are 15 residues in the CDR3. The junction had 9 bases not matched to a gene; V was cut back by 3 bases and J by 12 bases. From germline, CDR1 is MDHEN and CDR2 SYDVKM.

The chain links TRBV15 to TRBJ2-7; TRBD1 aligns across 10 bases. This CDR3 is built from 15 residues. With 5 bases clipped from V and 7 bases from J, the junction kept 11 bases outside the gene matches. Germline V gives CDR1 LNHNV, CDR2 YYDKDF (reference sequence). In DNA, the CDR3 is TGTGCCACCAGCTCAAGTGGGACAGGGGAAAAAGAGCAGTACTTC. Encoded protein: CATSSSGTGEKEQYF.

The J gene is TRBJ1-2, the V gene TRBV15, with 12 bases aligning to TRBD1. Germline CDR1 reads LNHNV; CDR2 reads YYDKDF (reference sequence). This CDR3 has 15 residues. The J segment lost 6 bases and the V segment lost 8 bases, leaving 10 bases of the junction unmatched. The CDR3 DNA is TGTGCCACCGAGAGGGACAGGGGGCCGTCGGATGGCTACACCTTC. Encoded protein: CATERDRGPSDGYTF. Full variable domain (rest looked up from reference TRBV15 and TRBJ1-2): DAMVIQNPRYQVTQFGKPVTLSCSQTLNHNVMYWYQQKSSQAPKLLFHYYDKDFNNEADTPDNFQSRRPNTSFCFLDIRSPGLGDTAMYLCATERDRGPSDGYTFGSGTRLTVV.

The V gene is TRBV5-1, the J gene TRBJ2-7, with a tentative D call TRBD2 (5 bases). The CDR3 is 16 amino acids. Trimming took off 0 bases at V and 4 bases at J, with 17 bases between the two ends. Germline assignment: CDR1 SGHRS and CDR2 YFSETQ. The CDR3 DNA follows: TGCGCCAGCAGCTTGGGTCGGGGTCCAGGCACATACGAGCAGTACTTC. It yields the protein CASSLGRGPGTYEQYF.

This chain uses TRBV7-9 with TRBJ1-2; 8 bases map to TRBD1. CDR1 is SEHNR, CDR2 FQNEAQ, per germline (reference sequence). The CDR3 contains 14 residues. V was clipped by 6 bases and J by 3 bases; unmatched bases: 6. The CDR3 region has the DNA TGTGCCAGCAGGGCCGACAGGGGAGACTATGGCTACACCTTC. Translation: CASRADRGDYGYTF. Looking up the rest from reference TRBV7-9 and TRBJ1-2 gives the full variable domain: DTGVSQNPRHKITKRGQNVTFRCDPISEHNRLYWYRQTLGQGPEFLTYFQNEAQLEKSRLLSDRFSAERPKGSFSTLEIQRTEQGDSAMYLCASRADRGDYGYTFGSGTRLTVV.

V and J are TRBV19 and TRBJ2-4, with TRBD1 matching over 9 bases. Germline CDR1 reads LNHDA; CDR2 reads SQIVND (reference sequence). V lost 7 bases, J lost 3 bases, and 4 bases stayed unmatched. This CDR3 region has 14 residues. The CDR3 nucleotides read TGTGCCAGTACAGGACAGGGGATCAAAAACATTCAGTACTTC. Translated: CASTGQGIKNIQYF.

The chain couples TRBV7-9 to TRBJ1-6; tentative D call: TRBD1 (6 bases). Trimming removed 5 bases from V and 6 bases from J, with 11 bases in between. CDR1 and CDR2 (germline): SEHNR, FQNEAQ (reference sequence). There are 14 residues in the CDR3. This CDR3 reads CASSPRGINSPLHF. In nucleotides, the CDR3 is TGTGCCAGCAGCCCCAGGGGTATTAATTCACCCCTCCACTTT.

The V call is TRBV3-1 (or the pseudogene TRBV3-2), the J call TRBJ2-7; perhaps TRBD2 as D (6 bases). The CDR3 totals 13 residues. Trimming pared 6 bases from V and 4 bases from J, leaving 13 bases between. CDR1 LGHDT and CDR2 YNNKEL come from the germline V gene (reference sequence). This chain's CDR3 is CASSGDGSYEQYF. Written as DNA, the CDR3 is TGTGCCAGCAGTGGAGACGGGAGTTACGAGCAGTACTTC.

This CDR3 is CASSGQGSSTDTQYF. CDR3 coding DNA: TGTGCCAGCAGCGGACAGGGAAGTAGCACAGATACGCAGTATTTT. V usage is TRBV7-6 and J usage is TRBJ2-3; 8 bases match TRBD1. Germline-derived CDR1 and CDR2 are SGHVS and FNYEAQ. CDR3 size: 15 residues. Trimming cost V 5 bases and J 0 bases; bases outside gene matches: 4. Full variable domain (outside the CDR3, taken from reference TRBV7-6 and TRBJ2-3): GAGVSQSPRYKVTKRGQDVALRCDPISGHVSLYWYRQALGQGPEFLTYFNYEAQQDKSGLPNDRFSAERPEGSISTLTIQRTEQRDSAMYRCASSGQGSSTDTQYFGPGTRLTVL.

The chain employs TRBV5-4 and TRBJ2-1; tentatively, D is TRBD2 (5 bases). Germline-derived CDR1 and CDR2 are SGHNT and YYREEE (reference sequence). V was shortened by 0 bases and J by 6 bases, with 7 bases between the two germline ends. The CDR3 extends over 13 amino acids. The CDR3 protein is CASSLVLANEQFF. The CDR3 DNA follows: TGTGCCAGCAGCTTGGTCCTAGCCAATGAGCAGTTCTTC.

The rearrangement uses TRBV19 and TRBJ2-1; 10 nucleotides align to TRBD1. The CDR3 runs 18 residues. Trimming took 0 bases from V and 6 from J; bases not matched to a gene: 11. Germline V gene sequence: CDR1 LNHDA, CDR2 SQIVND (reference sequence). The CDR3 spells CASSIEKWRQGAGNEQFF. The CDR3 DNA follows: TGTGCCAGTAGTATAGAGAAATGGAGACAGGGGGCCGGCAATGAGCAGTTCTTC.

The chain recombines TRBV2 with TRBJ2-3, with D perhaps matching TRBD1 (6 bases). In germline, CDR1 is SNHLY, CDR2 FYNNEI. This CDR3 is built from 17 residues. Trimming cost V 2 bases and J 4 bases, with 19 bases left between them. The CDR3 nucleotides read TGTGCCAGCAGTGAAATGGGGGCAGGGGCAGAGGCAGATACGCAGTATTTT. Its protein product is CASSEMGAGAEADTQYF.

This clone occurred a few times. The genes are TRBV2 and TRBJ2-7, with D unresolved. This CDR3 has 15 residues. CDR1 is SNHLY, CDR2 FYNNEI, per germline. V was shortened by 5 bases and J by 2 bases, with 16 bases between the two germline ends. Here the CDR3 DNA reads TGTGCCAGCAGTTCCCGAGCTTACAGTGCCTACGAGCAGTACTTC. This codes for CASSSRAYSAYEQYF.

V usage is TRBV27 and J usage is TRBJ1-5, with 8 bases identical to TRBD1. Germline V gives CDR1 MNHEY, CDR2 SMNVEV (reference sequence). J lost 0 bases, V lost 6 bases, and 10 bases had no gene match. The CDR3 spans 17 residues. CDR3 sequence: CASRPTGVRYSNQPQHF. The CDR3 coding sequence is TGTGCCAGCAGGCCGACAGGGGTTCGCTATAGCAATCAGCCCCAGCATTTT.

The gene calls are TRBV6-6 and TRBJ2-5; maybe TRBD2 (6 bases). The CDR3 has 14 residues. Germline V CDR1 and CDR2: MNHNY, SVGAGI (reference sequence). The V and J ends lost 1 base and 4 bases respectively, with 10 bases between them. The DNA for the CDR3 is TGTGCCAGCAGTTACTTTGGGGGAGGAGAGACCCAGTACTTC. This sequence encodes CASSYFGGGETQYF.

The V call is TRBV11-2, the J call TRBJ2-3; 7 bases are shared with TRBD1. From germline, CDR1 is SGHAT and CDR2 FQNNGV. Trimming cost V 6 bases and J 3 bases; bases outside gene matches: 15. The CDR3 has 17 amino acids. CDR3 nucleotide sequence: TGTGCCAGCAGTCGATACGGGGCAGGGGGATATACAGATACGCAGTATTTT. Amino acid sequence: CASSRYGAGGYTDTQYF.

CDR3 sequence reads: CASKVAGDNSPLHF. In DNA form, the CDR3 reads TGTGCCAGCAAGGTGGCAGGGGACAATTCACCCCTCCACTTT. The genes are TRBV5-4 and TRBJ1-6, with a weak D call TRBD1 (6 bases). CDR1 is SGHNT and CDR2 is YYREEE in the germline V gene (reference sequence). V was trimmed by 6 bases and J by 7 bases, leaving 14 bases between them. This CDR3 has 14 residues.

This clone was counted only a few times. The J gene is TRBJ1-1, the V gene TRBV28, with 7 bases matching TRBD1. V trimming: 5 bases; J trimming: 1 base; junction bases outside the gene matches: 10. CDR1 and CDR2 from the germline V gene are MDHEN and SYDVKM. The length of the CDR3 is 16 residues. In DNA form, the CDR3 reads TGTGCCAGCAGTATTCGACAGGGAGCCAAGAACACTGAAGCTTTCTTT. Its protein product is CASSIRQGAKNTEAFF.

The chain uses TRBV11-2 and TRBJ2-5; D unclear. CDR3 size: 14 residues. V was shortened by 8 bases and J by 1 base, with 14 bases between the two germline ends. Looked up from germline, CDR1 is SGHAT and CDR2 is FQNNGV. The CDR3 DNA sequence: TGTGCCAGCGGTCCAGGCCACAGCCAAGAGACCCAGTACTTC. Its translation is CASGPGHSQETQYF.

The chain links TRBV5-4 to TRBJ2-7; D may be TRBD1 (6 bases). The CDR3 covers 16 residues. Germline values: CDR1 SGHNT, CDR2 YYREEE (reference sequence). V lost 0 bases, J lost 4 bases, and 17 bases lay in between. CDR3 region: CASSLAKTGPGYEQYF. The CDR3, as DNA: TGTGCCAGCAGCTTGGCCAAGACAGGTCCGGGATACGAGCAGTACTTC.

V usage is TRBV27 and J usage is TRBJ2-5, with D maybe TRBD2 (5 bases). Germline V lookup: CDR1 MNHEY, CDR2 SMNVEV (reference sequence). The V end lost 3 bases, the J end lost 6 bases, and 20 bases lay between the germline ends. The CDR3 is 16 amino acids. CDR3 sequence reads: CASSLSDATLGKTQYF. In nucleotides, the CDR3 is TGTGCCAGCAGTTTGTCCGACGCTACGCTCGGGAAGACCCAGTACTTC.

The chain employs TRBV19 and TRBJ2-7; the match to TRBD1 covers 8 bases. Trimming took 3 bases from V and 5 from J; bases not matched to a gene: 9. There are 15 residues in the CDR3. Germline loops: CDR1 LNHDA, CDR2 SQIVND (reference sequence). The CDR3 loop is CASSIGTGYLNEQYF. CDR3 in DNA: TGTGCCAGTAGTATTGGGACAGGTTACTTGAACGAGCAGTACTTC.

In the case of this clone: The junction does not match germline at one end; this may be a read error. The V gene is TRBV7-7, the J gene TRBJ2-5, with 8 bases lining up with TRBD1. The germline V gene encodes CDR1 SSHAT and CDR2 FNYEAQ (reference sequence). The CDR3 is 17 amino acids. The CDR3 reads CASSLGWQGARAGTQYF. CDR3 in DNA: TGTGCTAGCAGCTTAGGCTGGCAGGGGGCGCGTGCGGGGACCCAGTACTTC.

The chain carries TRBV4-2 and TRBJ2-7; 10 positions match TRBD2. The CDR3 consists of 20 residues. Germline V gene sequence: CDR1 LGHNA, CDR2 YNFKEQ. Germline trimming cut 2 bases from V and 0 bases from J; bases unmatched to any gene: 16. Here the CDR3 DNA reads TGTGCCAGCAGCCAAACCTTGGGTGGGCCATCTAGCGGGGGCTCCTACGAGCAGTACTTC. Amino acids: CASSQTLGGPSSGGSYEQYF.

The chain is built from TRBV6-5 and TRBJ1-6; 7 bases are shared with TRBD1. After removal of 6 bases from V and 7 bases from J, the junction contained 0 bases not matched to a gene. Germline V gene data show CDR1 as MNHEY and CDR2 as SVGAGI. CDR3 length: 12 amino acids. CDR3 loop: CASRTGNSPLHF. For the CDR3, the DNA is TGTGCCAGCAGGACAGGGAATTCACCCCTCCACTTT.

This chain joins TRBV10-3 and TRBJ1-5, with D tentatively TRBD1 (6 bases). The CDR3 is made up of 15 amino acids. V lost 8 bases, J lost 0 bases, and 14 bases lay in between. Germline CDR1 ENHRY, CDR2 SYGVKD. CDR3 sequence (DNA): TGTGCCATCGGACCGGGACACCATAGCAATCAGCCCCAGCATTTT. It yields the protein CAIGPGHHSNQPQHF.

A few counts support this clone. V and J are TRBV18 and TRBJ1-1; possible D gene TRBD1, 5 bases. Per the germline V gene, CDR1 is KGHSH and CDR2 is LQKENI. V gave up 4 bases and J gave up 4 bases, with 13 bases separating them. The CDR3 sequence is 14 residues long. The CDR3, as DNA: TGTGCCAGCTCACAGGACATTGACCGCACTGAAGCTTTCTTT. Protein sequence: CASSQDIDRTEAFF.